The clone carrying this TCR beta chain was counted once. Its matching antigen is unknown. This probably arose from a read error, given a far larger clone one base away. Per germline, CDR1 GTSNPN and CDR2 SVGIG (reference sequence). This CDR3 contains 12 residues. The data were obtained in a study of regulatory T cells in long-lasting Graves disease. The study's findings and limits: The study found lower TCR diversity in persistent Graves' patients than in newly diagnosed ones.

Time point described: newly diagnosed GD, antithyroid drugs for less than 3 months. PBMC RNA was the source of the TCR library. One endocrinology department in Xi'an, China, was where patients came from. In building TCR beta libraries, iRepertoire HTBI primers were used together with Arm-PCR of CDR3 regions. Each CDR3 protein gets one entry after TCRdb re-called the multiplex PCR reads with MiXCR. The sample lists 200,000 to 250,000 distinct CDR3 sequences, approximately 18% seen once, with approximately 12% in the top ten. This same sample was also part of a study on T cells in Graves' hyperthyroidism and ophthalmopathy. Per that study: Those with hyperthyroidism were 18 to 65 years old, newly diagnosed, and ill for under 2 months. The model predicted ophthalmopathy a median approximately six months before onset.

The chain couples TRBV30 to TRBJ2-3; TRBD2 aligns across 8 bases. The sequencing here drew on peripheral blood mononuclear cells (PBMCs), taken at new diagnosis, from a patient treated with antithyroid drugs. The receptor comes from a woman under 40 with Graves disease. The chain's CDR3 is CAWTGGPKTPYF. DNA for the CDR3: TGTGCCTGGACGGGAGGGCCAAAGACCCCGTACTTC.